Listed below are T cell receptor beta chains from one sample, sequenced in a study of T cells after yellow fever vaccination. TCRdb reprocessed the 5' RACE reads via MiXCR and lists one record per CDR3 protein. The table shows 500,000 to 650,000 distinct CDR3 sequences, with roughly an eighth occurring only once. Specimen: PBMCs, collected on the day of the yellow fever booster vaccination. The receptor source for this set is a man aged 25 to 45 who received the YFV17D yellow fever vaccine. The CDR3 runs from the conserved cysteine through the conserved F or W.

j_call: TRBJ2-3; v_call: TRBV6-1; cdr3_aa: CATERTALDTQYF
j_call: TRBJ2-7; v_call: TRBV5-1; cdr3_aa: CARTTGNNGQYF
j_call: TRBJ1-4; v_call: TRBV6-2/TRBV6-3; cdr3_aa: CASSLRDLGLATNEKLFF
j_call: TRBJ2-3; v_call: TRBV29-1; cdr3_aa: CSVDGDGSSTDTQYF
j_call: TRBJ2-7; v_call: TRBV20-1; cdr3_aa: CSAPGVAGVYEQYF
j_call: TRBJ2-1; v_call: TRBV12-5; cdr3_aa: CASAVTRDSWSGQFF
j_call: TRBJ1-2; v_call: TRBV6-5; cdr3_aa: CASRKPRGGGAGNYGYTF
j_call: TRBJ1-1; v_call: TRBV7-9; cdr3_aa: CASRPRDRMNTEAFF
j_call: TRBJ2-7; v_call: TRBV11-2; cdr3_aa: CASSLAVFYEQYF
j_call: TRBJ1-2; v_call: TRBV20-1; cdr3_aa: CSAQQGSHYGYTF
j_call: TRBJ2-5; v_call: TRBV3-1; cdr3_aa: CASTGTEETQYF
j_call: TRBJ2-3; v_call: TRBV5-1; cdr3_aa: CASNGGRAGDTQYF
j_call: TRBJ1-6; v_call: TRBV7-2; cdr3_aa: CASVSRDRGSPLHF
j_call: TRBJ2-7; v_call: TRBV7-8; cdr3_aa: CASSSKTGGWDEQYF
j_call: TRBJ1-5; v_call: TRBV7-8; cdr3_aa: CASSFPGAQPQHF
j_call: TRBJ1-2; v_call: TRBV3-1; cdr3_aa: CASSVGVYGYTF
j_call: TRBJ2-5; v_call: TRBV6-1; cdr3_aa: CASTYQTRSRETQYF
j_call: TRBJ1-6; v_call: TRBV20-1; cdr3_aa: CSARPPNSPLHF
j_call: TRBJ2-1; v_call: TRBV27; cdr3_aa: CAVNEQFF
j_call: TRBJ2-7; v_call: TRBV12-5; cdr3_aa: CASAELYEQYF
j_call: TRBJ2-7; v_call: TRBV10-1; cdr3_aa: CASSAGTGTVEQYF
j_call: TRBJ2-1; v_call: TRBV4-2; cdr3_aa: CASGLAGGPGNEQFF
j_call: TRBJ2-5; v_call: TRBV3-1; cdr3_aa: CASSQGLAGEETQYF
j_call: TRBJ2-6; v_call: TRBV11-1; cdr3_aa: CASIGSGQALSGANVLTF
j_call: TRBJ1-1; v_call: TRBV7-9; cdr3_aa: CASSTGYTEAFF
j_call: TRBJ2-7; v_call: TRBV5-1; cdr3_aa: CASSSSLGSSYEQYF
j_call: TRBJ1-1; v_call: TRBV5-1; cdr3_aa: CASSLGSGAKTNTEAFF
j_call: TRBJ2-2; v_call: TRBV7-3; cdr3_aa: CASSQGGGELFF
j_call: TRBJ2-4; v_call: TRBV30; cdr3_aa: CACKEDRAKNIQYF
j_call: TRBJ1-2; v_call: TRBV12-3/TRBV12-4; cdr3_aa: CASKIDGAGGYTF
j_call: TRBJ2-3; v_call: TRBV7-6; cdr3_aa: CASSLVTGGPSTDTQYF
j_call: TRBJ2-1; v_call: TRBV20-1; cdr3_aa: CWARVGYEREVRVYNEQFF
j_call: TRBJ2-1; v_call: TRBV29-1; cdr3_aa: CSVEDTQHMDEQFF
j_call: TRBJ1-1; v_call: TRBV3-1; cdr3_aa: CASSQDSKWAFF
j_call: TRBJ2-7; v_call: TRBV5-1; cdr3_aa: CASSRGPYEQYF
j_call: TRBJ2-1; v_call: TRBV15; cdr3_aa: CATGQEDSYNEQFF
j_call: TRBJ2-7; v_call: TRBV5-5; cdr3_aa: CASSPPMGEAYEQYF
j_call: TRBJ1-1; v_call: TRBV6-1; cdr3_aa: CASSGTGSSTEAFF
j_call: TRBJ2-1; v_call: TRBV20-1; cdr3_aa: CSAPAVIGRLAGFLVANEQFF
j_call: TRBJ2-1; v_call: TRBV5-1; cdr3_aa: CASSLDGPGEYNEQFF